The 7 T cell receptor beta chains reported below all come from one sample, sequenced in a study of cytomegalovirus exposure and HLA in healthy donors. PCR involved 60 Vbeta and 13 Jbeta primers. Sequencing used immunoSEQ multiplex PCR; TCRdb keeps in-frame clones, though not all of them. The sample comprises 80,000 to 100,000 clones, approximately 73% of which are singletons, and roughly 3.5% rests with the top ten. The sample consisted of PBMCs. The receptors derive from a man aged 35 to 55 in good health and CMV-seronegative.

The chain links TRBV7-8 to TRBJ1-5, with TRBD1 as a possible D gene (6 bases). The germline V gene encodes CDR1 SGHVS and CDR2 FQNEAQ. CDR3 length: 16 residues. Trimming took off 2 bases at V and 5 bases at J, with 16 bases between the two ends. The CDR3 protein is CASSLRGGQSYQPQHF. The CDR3 DNA reads as TGTGCCAGCAGCTTAAGGGGCGGACAGTCTTATCAGCCCCAGCATTTT.

The chain is built from TRBV7-7 and TRBJ2-1, with 11 bases lining up with TRBD2. The CDR3 has 14 residues. The V gene end was trimmed by 5 bases and the J gene end by 7 bases; junction bases not matched to a gene: 4. Germline CDR1 SSHAT, CDR2 FNYEAQ (reference sequence). CDR3 protein: CASSHSGGENEQFF. In DNA, the CDR3 is TGTGCCAGCAGCCATAGCGGGGGGGAGAATGAGCAGTTCTTC.

This rearrangement joins TRBV5-5 to TRBJ1-3; no clear D. Germline V gene data show CDR1 as SGHKS and CDR2 as YYEKEE (reference sequence). The ends were cut back, 4 bases at V and 0 bases at J, with 8 bases in the middle. CDR3 length: 14 residues. CDR3 protein: CASSQVSSGNTIYF. The CDR3 DNA is TGTGCCAGCAGCCAAGTCAGCTCTGGAAACACCATATATTTT.

The chain is built from TRBV6-5 and TRBJ2-3, with 8 bases matching TRBD1. Per the germline V gene, CDR1 is MNHEY and CDR2 is SVGAGI. The CDR3 extends over 14 amino acids. The ends lost 2 bases at V and 4 bases at J; junction bases unmatched: 2. CDR3 residues: CASSYRGQADTQYF. CDR3 nucleotide sequence: TGTGCCAGCAGTTACAGGGGACAGGCAGATACGCAGTATTTT.

This chain connects TRBV5-4 to TRBJ1-1; TRBD1 aligns across 8 bases. Germline lookup yields CDR1 SGHNT and CDR2 YYREEE (reference sequence). V was pared by 2 bases and J by 0 bases, with 6 bases of the junction left unmatched. The CDR3 has 16 amino acids. The CDR3 nucleotides are TGTGCCAGCAGCTTTGGACAGGGAGACATGAACACTGAAGCTTTCTTT. This codes for CASSFGQGDMNTEAFF. Filled out from reference TRBV5-4 and TRBJ1-1, the complete variable domain reads ETGVTQSPTHLIKTRGQQVTLRCSSQSGHNTVSWYQQALGQGPQFIFQYYREEENGRGNFPPRFSGLQFPNYSSELNVNALELDDSALYLCASSFGQGDMNTEAFFGQGTRLTVV.

CDR3 amino acids: CASSFTSGGSDTQYF. The CDR3 DNA is TGTGCCAGCAGCTTCACTAGCGGGGGATCAGATACGCAGTATTTT. The V call is TRBV6-5, the J call TRBJ2-3, with TRBD2 identical over 11 bases. CDR1 is MNHEY, CDR2 SVGAGI, per germline. The trim removed 6 bases at V and 4 bases at J, leaving 6 bases unmatched. This CDR3 is 15 amino acids long.

The chain combines TRBV7-9 with TRBJ1-1; the D is unclear. The CDR3 length is 16 residues. Germline CDR1 reads SEHNR; CDR2 reads FQNEAQ (reference sequence). Trimming stripped 3 bases from V and 10 bases from J, with 24 bases between. CDR3 sequence: CASSFGYAVAAHLAFF. DNA for the CDR3: TGTGCCAGCAGCTTCGGGTACGCGGTAGCGGCCCATTTAGCTTTCTTT.